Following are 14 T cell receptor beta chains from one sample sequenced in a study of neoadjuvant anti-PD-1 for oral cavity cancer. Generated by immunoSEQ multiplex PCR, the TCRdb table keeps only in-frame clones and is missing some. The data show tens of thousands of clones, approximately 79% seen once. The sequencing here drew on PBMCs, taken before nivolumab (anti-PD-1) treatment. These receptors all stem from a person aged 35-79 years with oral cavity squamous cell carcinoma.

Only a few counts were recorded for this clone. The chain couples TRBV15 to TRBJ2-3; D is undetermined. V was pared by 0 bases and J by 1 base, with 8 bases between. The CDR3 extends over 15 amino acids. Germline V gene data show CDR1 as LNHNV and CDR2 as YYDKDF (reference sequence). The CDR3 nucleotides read TGTGCCACCAGCAGAGATAACGGGCGCACAGATACGCAGTATTTT. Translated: CATSRDNGRTDTQYF.

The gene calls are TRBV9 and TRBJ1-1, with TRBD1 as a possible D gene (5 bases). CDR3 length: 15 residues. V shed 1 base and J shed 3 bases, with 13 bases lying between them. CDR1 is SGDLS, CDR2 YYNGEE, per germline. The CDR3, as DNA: TGTGCCAGCAGCGTAATATCGGGGGGGTACACTGAAGCTTTCTTT. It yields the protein CASSVISGGYTEAFF.

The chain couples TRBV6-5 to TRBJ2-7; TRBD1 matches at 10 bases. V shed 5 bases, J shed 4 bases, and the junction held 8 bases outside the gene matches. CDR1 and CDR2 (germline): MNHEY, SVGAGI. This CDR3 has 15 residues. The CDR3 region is CASSPPGTGAYEQYF. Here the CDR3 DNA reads TGTGCCAGCAGTCCACCCGGGACAGGGGCATACGAGCAGTACTTC.

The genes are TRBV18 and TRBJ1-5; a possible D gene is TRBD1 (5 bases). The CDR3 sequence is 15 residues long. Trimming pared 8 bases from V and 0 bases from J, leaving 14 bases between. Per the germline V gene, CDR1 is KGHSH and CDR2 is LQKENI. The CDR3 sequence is CASRPQGNSNQPQHF. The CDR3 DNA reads TGTGCCAGCCGACCCCAGGGAAATAGCAATCAGCCCCAGCATTTT.

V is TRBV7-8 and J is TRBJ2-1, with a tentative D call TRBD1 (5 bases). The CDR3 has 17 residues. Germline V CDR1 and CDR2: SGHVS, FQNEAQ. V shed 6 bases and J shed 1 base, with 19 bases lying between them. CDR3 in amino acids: CASSFLTPGWSYNEQFF. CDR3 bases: TGTGCCAGCAGTTTCCTGACGCCAGGGTGGTCCTACAATGAGCAGTTCTTC.

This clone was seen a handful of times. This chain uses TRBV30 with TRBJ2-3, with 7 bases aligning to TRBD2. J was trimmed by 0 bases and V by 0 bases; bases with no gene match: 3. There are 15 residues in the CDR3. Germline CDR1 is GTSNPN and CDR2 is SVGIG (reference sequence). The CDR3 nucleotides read TGTGCCTGGAGTGTTCCAGCGGGGAGCACAGATACGCAGTATTTT. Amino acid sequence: CAWSVPAGSTDTQYF.

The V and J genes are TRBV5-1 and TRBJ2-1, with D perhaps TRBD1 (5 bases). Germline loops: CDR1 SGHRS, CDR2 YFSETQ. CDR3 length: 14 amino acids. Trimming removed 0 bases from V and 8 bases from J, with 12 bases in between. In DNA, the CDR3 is TGCGCCAGCAGCTTGGCCGCAGGGATCGATGAGCAGTTCTTC. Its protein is CASSLAAGIDEQFF.

The CDR3 spells CASSIPPAYEQYF. In nucleotides, the CDR3 is TGTGCCAGTAGTATACCCCCCGCCTACGAGCAGTACTTC. The chain couples TRBV19 to TRBJ2-7; D is unresolved. The V gene's germline CDR1 is LNHDA and CDR2 SQIVND (reference sequence). V was pared by 2 bases and J by 2 bases, with 7 bases between. CDR3 length equals 13 residues.

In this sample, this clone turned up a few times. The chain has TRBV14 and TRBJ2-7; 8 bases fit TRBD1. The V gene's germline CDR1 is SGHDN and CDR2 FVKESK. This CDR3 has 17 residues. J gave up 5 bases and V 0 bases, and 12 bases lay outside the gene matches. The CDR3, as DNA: TGTGCCAGCAGCCAAGAAATCCCGGGACAGGCACTAGACGAGCAGTACTTC. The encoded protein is CASSQEIPGQALDEQYF.

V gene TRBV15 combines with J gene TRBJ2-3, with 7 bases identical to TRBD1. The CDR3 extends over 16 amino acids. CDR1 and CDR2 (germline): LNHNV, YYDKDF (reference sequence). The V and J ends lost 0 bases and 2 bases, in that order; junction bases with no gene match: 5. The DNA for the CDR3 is TGTGCCACCAGCAGAGAAGGGGGCCCTCTCACAGATACGCAGTATTTT. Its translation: CATSREGGPLTDTQYF.

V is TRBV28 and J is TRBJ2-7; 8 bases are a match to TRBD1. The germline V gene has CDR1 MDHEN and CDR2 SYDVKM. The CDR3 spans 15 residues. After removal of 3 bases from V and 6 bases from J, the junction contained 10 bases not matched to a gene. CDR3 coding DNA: TGTGCCAGCAGTTTTCGGGACAGGACGAAGGCCGAGCAGTACTTC. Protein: CASSFRDRTKAEQYF.

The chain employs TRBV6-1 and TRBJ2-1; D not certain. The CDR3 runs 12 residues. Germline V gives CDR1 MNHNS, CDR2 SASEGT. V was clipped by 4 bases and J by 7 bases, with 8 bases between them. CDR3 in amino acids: CASSGSANEQFF. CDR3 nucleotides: TGTGCCAGCAGTGGATCGGCGAATGAGCAGTTCTTC.

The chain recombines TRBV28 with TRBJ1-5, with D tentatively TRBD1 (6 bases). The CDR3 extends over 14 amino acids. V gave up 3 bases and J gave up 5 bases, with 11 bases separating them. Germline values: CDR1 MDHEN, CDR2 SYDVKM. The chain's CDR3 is CASSFSDSYQPQHF. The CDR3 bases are TGTGCCAGCAGTTTCTCGGACAGCTATCAGCCCCAGCATTTT.

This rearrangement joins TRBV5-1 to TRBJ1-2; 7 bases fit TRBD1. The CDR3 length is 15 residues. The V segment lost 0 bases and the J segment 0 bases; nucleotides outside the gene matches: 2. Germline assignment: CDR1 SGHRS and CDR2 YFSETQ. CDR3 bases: TGCGCCAGCAGCTTGGAGACAGGGTCTAACTATGGCTACACCTTC. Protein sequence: CASSLETGSNYGYTF.